This T cell receptor (beta chain) derives from a study of blood T cell repertoires in COVID-19. Study background: From the United States, Italy and Spain came samples of acute and convalescent COVID-19. The cDNA or gDNA used as material had been derived from T cells, B-cell-depleted T cells, or PBMCs.

V shed 0 bases and J shed 4 bases, with 11 bases lying between them. The CDR3 length is 15 residues. The germline gives CDR1 SGHNT, CDR2 YYREEE (reference sequence). Per the study methods: For nucleated cells, counts were estimated from reference gene primer amplification. Generated by immunoSEQ multiplex PCR, the TCRdb table keeps only in-frame clones and is missing some. That table gives V, J and clone size, and the DNA gave D and trimming. The repertoire holds about 180,000 clones, with about 85% as singletons. Sequences were obtained from peripheral blood. The receptor's source is an elderly woman with acute or convalescent COVID-19. The J gene is TRBJ1-3, the V gene TRBV5-4, with a tentative D call TRBD1 (6 bases). CDR3 protein: CASSLAGGAGNTIYF. The CDR3 DNA follows: TGTGCCAGCAGCTTGGCGGGGGGGGCAGGAAACACCATATATTTT.